These 21 T cell receptor beta chains originate from one sample sequenced in a study of cytomegalovirus exposure and HLA in healthy donors. Clones were sequenced by immunoSEQ multiplex PCR, and TCRdb holds only the in-frame ones, with some missing. The sample records about 70,000 clones, around 93% being singletons. The material sequenced was PBMCs. The receptor source for this set is a man aged 18 to 29 in good health and CMV-seropositive.

The J gene is TRBJ1-3, the V gene TRBV6-1, with D hard to call. Germline CDR1 and CDR2: MNHNS and SASEGT. This CDR3 comprises 15 residues. Deletions cut 1 base from V and 0 bases from J, with 7 bases between. The CDR3: CASSEGPDSGNTIYF. The CDR3 region has the DNA TGTGCCAGCAGTGAAGGGCCAGACTCTGGAAACACCATATATTTT.

The V and J genes are TRBV4-1 and TRBJ2-7; 8 bases are shared with TRBD2. Trimming cost V 1 base and J 3 bases; bases outside gene matches: 2. Germline V CDR1 and CDR2: MGHRA, YSYEKL. The CDR3 runs to 14 residues. The CDR3 DNA is TGCGCCAGCAGCCAAGTCGCGGGAGGCTACGAGCAGTACTTC. Encoded protein: CASSQVAGGYEQYF.

The V and J genes are TRBV11-1 and TRBJ1-1; D is unresolved. The V end lost 5 bases, the J end lost 2 bases, and 9 bases lay between the germline ends. Germline CDR1 and CDR2: SGHAT and FQDESV (reference sequence). The CDR3 spans 13 residues. The CDR3 DNA sequence: TGTGCCAGCAGCCAACGGGGAAACACTGAAGCTTTCTTT. It encodes CASSQRGNTEAFF.

The chain has TRBV13 and TRBJ2-5, with 16 bases that match TRBD2. The end of the DNA is better explained by TRBJ2-7, so the J call may be wrong. Germline CDR1 reads PRHDT; CDR2 reads FYEKMQ (reference sequence). The CDR3 runs 19 residues. The CDR3 here is CASSTTGTSGRVTVYEQYF. For the CDR3, the DNA is TGTGCCAGCAGCACCACCGGGACTAGCGGGAGGGTTACCGTCTACGAGCAGTACTTC.

This clone has a single count. J is TRBJ2-5 and V is TRBV27; the D is unclear. Germline CDR1 reads MNHEY; CDR2 reads SMNVEV (reference sequence). V was pared by 1 base and J by 3 bases, with 9 bases between. This CDR3 has 14 amino acids. The CDR3 is CASSLYRGEETQYF. The DNA of the CDR3 is TGTGCCAGCAGTTTATATCGCGGCGAAGAGACCCAGTACTTC.

V gene TRBV18 combines with J gene TRBJ2-1, with 8 bases identical to TRBD2. From germline, CDR1 is KGHSH and CDR2 LQKENI. The CDR3 is 18 residues long. After removal of 1 base from V and 4 bases from J, the junction contained 12 bases not matched to a gene. For the CDR3, the DNA is TGTGCCAGCTCACCACAGTTCGGAAGCGGGAGAGGTTACAATGAGCAGTTCTTC. This translates into CASSPQFGSGRGYNEQFF.

The chain couples TRBV28 to TRBJ2-7; TRBD2 matches at 7 bases. Germline-derived CDR1 and CDR2 are MDHEN and SYDVKM. V was clipped by 5 bases and J by 4 bases; unmatched bases: 11. The CDR3 runs 15 residues. The CDR3 is CASSHLAAGLYEQYF. The CDR3 bases are TGTGCCAGCAGTCATCTAGCGGCGGGATTATACGAGCAGTACTTC.

The chain uses TRBV27 and TRBJ1-4, with D possibly TRBD1 on 5 matching bases. CDR1 and CDR2 from the germline V gene are MNHEY and SMNVEV (reference sequence). V lost 5 bases and J 0 bases, leaving 13 bases between the germline ends. The CDR3 extends over 16 amino acids. The CDR3 here is CASSSLGGATNEKLFF. As DNA, the CDR3 is TGTGCCAGCAGTAGTCTGGGGGGAGCAACTAATGAAAAACTGTTTTTT.

This chain joins TRBV27 and TRBJ2-7; maybe TRBD1 (5 bases). Germline assignment: CDR1 MNHEY and CDR2 SMNVEV (reference sequence). Trimming shortened V by 1 base and J by 0 bases, and 13 bases separated the two germline ends. CDR3 length: 16 amino acids. The CDR3 region is CASSLYRPANSYEQYF. The CDR3 DNA follows: TGTGCCAGCAGTTTATACAGGCCAGCGAACTCCTACGAGCAGTACTTC.

The V and J genes are TRBV15 and TRBJ2-2, with 7 bases matching TRBD1. This CDR3 contains 15 residues. Germline CDR1 and CDR2: LNHNV and YYDKDF (reference sequence). Germline trimming cut 2 bases from V and 5 bases from J; bases unmatched to any gene: 5. CDR3 residues: CATSRSRGMTGELFF. The CDR3 region has the DNA TGTGCCACCAGCAGATCCAGGGGGATGACCGGGGAGCTGTTTTTT.

This rearrangement joins TRBV6-5 to TRBJ2-7; TRBD1 might be the D (7 bases). Germline values: CDR1 MNHEY, CDR2 SVGAGI. This CDR3 is built from 12 residues. V shed 11 bases and J shed 4 bases, with 15 bases lying between them. CDR3 amino acids: CAGSTGRYEQYF. The CDR3 coding sequence is TGTGCCGGGTCGACAGGGAGGTACGAGCAGTACTTC.

The chain joins TRBV19 to TRBJ1-2; TRBD1 matches at 7 bases. V lost 4 bases, J lost 5 bases, and 7 bases stayed unmatched. The CDR3 is 14 residues long. Germline V CDR1 and CDR2: LNHDA, SQIVND (reference sequence). CDR3 sequence reads: CASSTRDSLYGYTF. CDR3 DNA: TGTGCCAGTAGTACTCGGGACAGCCTTTATGGCTACACCTTC.

The J gene is TRBJ2-7, the V gene TRBV10-2; D is possibly TRBD2 (5 bases). Germline V gene lookup returns CDR1 WSHSY and CDR2 SAAADI. The CDR3 is 12 amino acids. Trimming left V 2 bases short and J 7 bases short, with 9 bases between. The CDR3 bases are TGCGCCAGCAGTGAGACGGGCGGGGAGCAGTACTTC. This codes for CASSETGGEQYF.

The CDR3 protein is CASSPTRGAGGPYEQYF. The CDR3 nucleotides are TGTGCCAGCTCACCCACCAGGGGAGCAGGCGGACCCTACGAGCAGTACTTC. The V call is TRBV18, the J call TRBJ2-7; the D gene is possibly TRBD1 (6 bases). The CDR3 contains 17 residues. V was clipped by 3 bases and J by 2 bases, with 20 bases between them. Germline V gene sequence: CDR1 KGHSH, CDR2 LQKENI.

This clone was detected once. The chain employs TRBV30 and TRBJ2-2; weak D call: TRBD1 (6 bases). V was shortened by 2 bases and J by 1 base, with 8 bases between the two germline ends. The CDR3 sequence is 14 residues long. From germline, CDR1 is GTSNPN and CDR2 SVGIG (reference sequence). The CDR3 region is CAWSPGQNTGELFF. The CDR3 DNA is TGTGCCTGGAGTCCGGGACAGAACACCGGGGAGCTGTTTTTT.

The chain couples TRBV18 to TRBJ1-1; 9 bases match TRBD1. V was pared by 0 bases and J by 7 bases, with 3 bases of the junction left unmatched. CDR3 length: 14 amino acids. CDR1 and CDR2 (germline): KGHSH, LQKENI. The CDR3 DNA follows: TGTGCCAGCTCACCACCGATGGGACAGGGTGAAGCTTTCTTT. Protein: CASSPPMGQGEAFF.

The chain combines TRBV28 with TRBJ1-2; D perhaps matches TRBD1 (5 bases). CDR1 is MDHEN, CDR2 SYDVKM, per germline. The germline V and J ends were trimmed by 7 bases and 8 bases, with 20 bases remaining between them. The CDR3 runs 14 residues. CDR3 protein: CASTLADSTVGYTF. In nucleotides, the CDR3 is TGTGCCAGCACCTTGGCTGACAGTACAGTCGGCTACACCTTC.

The gene calls are TRBV5-1 and TRBJ2-2; perhaps TRBD2 as D (5 bases). The germline V and J ends were trimmed by 7 bases and 1 base, with 11 bases remaining between them. CDR3 size: 14 residues. Looked up from germline, CDR1 is SGHRS and CDR2 is YFSETQ. The CDR3 DNA is TGCGCCAGCTCCGCAGGAGGGAACACCGGGGAGCTGTTTTTT. Translation gives CASSAGGNTGELFF.

The rearrangement joins TRBV19 to TRBJ1-5, with D tentatively TRBD1 (5 bases). The CDR3 is 15 amino acids. Deletions cut 4 bases from V and 4 bases from J, with 14 bases between. The germline CDR1 and CDR2 sequences are LNHDA and SQIVND (reference sequence). The CDR3 DNA follows: TGTGCCAGTAGTAAGTCGACAGACGAAAATCAGCCCCAGCATTTT. This gives the protein CASSKSTDENQPQHF.

The rearrangement joins TRBV29-1 to TRBJ2-3; 9 positions match TRBD1. CDR3 length: 15 residues. V was clipped by 2 bases and J by 1 base; unmatched bases: 4. CDR1 and CDR2 from the germline V gene are SQVTM and ANQGSEA. This CDR3 is CSVEKGQGGTDTQYF. In DNA, the CDR3 is TGCAGCGTTGAAAAGGGACAGGGAGGCACAGATACGCAGTATTTT.

The chain combines TRBV6-1 with TRBJ2-3; D not certain. Germline loops: CDR1 MNHNS, CDR2 SASEGT. This CDR3 is built from 14 residues. V was trimmed by 4 bases and J by 2 bases, leaving 10 bases between them. DNA of the CDR3: TGTGCCAGCAGTGCTGATAGCTCCACAGATACGCAGTATTTT. As protein: CASSADSSTDTQYF.